This T cell receptor beta chain came from a study of T cell changes during pregnancy in multiple sclerosis. Data came from immunoSEQ multiplex PCR; TCRdb stores just in-frame clones and leaves some out. Of 48,000 or so clones listed, roughly 88% are singletons. Germline CDR1 is SNHLY and CDR2 is FYNNEI. The CDR3 is made up of 15 amino acids. V lost 1 base to trimming and J lost 2 bases; unmatched junction nucleotides: 1. Here the sequenced sample was CD4+ T cells from peripheral blood mononuclear cells, taken in the second trimester of pregnancy. The clonotype was recovered from a female donor with multiple sclerosis, enrolled in a pregnancy study. This chain links TRBV2 with TRBJ2-7; 11 nucleotides align to TRBD2. CDR3 DNA: TGTGCCAGCAGTGAAGGGGGACTAGCGGCCTACGAGCAGTACTTC. Amino acids: CASSEGGLAAYEQYF. Looking up the rest from reference TRBV2 and TRBJ2-7 gives the full variable domain: EPEVTQTPSHQVTQMGQEVILRCVPISNHLYFYWYRQILGQKVEFLVSFYNNEISEKSEIFDDQFSVERPDGSNFTLKIRSTKLEDSAMYFCASSEGGLAAYEQYFGPGTRLTVT.